This T cell receptor beta chain derives from a study of blood T cells in healthy people across ages. Overall study results and limits: Both naive CD4+ cell counts and diversity were greater in long-lived donors than in aged donors. Roughly linear declines in TCR beta diversity per million T cells occurred with age.

Combining a sample-barcoded 5' primer with a J-beta primer mix, a second PCR ran for roughly 7 to 12 cycles. Per-sample output comprised a minimum of 3 million paired-end reads containing CDR3. Using its own MiXCR run on the 5' RACE reads, TCRdb lists one record per CDR3 protein. The repertoire holds hundreds of thousands of distinct CDR3 sequences, with 40% to 50% as singletons. Isolation per sample recovered at least 7 million PBMCs. In regard to this clonotype: What it binds is not known.

There are 14 residues in the CDR3. Per the germline V gene, CDR1 is LGHDT and CDR2 is YNNKEL (reference sequence). V was shortened by 7 bases and J by 4 bases, with 16 bases between the two germline ends. The sample taken for sequencing was blood. The receptor's source is a man aged 60 to 69 in good health. V is TRBV3-1 and J is TRBJ1-1, with a tentative D call TRBD1 (5 bases). CDR3 sequence (DNA): TGTGCCAGCAACCTAAGGGACGCCGGCACTGAAGCTTTCTTT. Protein: CASNLRDAGTEAFF. The variable domain in full, with the rest retrieved from reference TRBV3-1 and TRBJ1-1, is DTAVSQTPKYLVTQMGNDKSIKCEQNLGHDTMYWYKQDSKKFLKIMFSYNNKELIINETVPNRFSPKSPDKAHLNLHINSLELGDSAVYFCASNLRDAGTEAFFGQGTRLTVV.